This TCR beta chain was sequenced for a study of blood T cells in healthy people across ages. Each individual donor underwent a draw of ten milliliters of peripheral blood. Every sample had a minimum of 6 million PBMCs isolated. Per individual sample, total RNA of at least 6 micrograms was extracted. V was pared by 1 base and J by 3 bases, with 13 bases between. The CDR3 loop spans 15 amino acids. Germline V gene lookup returns CDR1 LGHNA and CDR2 YNFKEQ. Next came a second PCR, run for about 7 to 11 cycles, which used a sample-barcoded 5' primer along with a J-beta primer mix. One entry per CDR3 protein results from TCRdb running MiXCR on the 5' RACE reads. The sample lists roughly 830,000 distinct CDR3 sequences; 60% to 80% were seen once. This clonotype occurred a few times. What it binds is unknown. Study-wide findings and caveats: Unsorted PBMCs prevented conclusive naive versus antigen-experienced comparison.

This clonotype was sampled from a man younger than 40 in good health. The source material was blood. This sequence joins TRBV4-2 and TRBJ2-7; perhaps TRBD1 as D (6 bases). CDR3 loop: CASSQGEGHHYEQYF. The DNA of the CDR3 is TGTGCCAGCAGCCAAGGTGAGGGACACCACTACGAGCAGTACTTC.